This T cell receptor (beta chain) was identified in a study of shared clonotypes between healthy human individuals. Across the whole study: Sampling drew on donors who were a couple of women and a few men aged 18 to 49.

Several immunoSEQ plates held equal portions of the genomic DNA taken from each subset. Original processing methods: As immunoSEQ supplied junction-only sequences (without quality scores), filtering differed. TCRdb keeps only in-frame clones here, not all; method: immunoSEQ multiplex PCR. The V and J calls and the clone size are those of that table, but D and trimming were determined from the DNA. This sample has roughly 450,000 clones, with 70% to 80% found just once. Donors comprised only Caucasian adults living in Nashville, Tennessee. Deletions cut 5 bases from V and 2 bases from J, with 7 bases between. This CDR3 has 12 residues. From germline, CDR1 is MDHEN and CDR2 SYDVKM.

The source of this sequence is a woman aged 40 to 50 in good health. Some clones in this sample may be carry-over from other donors' samples. The sequenced sample was PBMCs. V is TRBV28 and J is TRBJ2-7; D not certain. The CDR3 DNA reads TGTGCCAGCAGTACATCAGCCTACGAGCAGTACTTC. Translated: CASSTSAYEQYF. The whole variable domain, remainder taken from reference TRBV28 and TRBJ2-7, is DVKVTQSSRYLVKRTGEKVFLECVQDMDHENMFWYRQDPGLGLRLIYFSYDVKMKEKGDIPEGYSVSREKKERFSLILESASTNQTSMYLCASSTSAYEQYFGPGTRLTVT.